A single sample gave rise to the 11 T cell receptor beta chains below, sequenced in a study of blood T cell repertoires in COVID-19. Repertoires were generated with immunoSEQ multiplex PCR, while TCRdb's copy carries only in-frame clones and drops some. This sample carries 130,000 or so clones, less than 90% of them seen once, and the ten largest clones take 15% to 20%. Sequenced material: PBMCs or T cells enriched from blood (not recorded which). These TCRs come from a man younger than 40 who had recovered from COVID-19.

The chain employs TRBV5-4 and TRBJ2-7; D remains ambiguous. The CDR3 has 11 amino acids. V shed 5 bases and J shed 1 base, with 4 bases lying between them. The V gene's germline CDR1 is SGHNT and CDR2 YYREEE (reference sequence). The CDR3 DNA follows: TGTGCCAGCAGTAATTCCTACGAGCAGTACTTC. This codes for CASSNSYEQYF.

This rearrangement joins TRBV2 to TRBJ2-2; weak D call: TRBD2 (6 bases). Trimming pared 9 bases from V and 2 bases from J, leaving 13 bases between. The length of the CDR3 is 14 residues. CDR1 and CDR2 from the germline V gene are SNHLY and FYNNEI. In DNA, the CDR3 is TGTGCCAGTGGGGGGACCCGCAACACCGGGGAGCTGTTTTTT. Its translation: CASGGTRNTGELFF.

This sequence joins TRBV13 and TRBJ2-1; 10 nucleotides match TRBD2. J was trimmed by 2 bases and V by 0 bases; bases with no gene match: 7. CDR3 size: 18 residues. Per the germline V gene, CDR1 is PRHDT and CDR2 is FYEKMQ (reference sequence). The CDR3 DNA reads TGTGCCAGCAGCTTAGGCCGAAGACTAGCGGGTACCTACAATGAGCAGTTCTTC. This codes for CASSLGRRLAGTYNEQFF. Supplemented by reference TRBV13 and TRBJ2-1, the full variable domain reads AAGVIQSPRHLIKEKRETATLKCYPIPRHDTVYWYQQGPGQDPQFLISFYEKMQSDKGSIPDRFSAQQFSDYHSELNMSSLELGDSALYFCASSLGRRLAGTYNEQFFGPGTRLTVL.

The J gene is TRBJ2-5, the V gene TRBV2; perhaps TRBD1 as D (5 bases). Germline V lookup: CDR1 SNHLY, CDR2 FYNNEI. The CDR3 is 12 amino acids. Trimming removed 7 bases from V and 3 bases from J, with 9 bases in between. The CDR3 nucleotides read TGTGCCAGCACAGGGAAGAAAGAGACCCAGTACTTC. This translates into CASTGKKETQYF.

The J gene is TRBJ2-2, the V gene TRBV5-1, with TRBD2 matching over 14 bases. Germline assignment: CDR1 SGHRS and CDR2 YFSETQ. This CDR3 has 17 residues. Germline trimming cut 4 bases from V and 5 bases from J; bases unmatched to any gene: 7. CDR3 region: CASSGTSGSRGTGELFF. CDR3 coding DNA: TGCGCCAGCAGCGGGACTAGCGGGAGTCGAGGGACCGGGGAGCTGTTTTTT.

The rearrangement links TRBV6-5 to TRBJ2-3; D call uncertain. Trimming left V 10 bases short and J 0 bases short, with 14 bases between. This CDR3 is built from 14 residues. CDR1 is MNHEY and CDR2 is SVGAGI in the germline V gene. In nucleotides, the CDR3 is TGTGCCACCTCCGGGTTAAGAAGCACAGATACGCAGTATTTT. This translates into CATSGLRSTDTQYF.

The rearrangement uses TRBV7-6 and TRBJ2-2; TRBD1 aligns across 10 bases. Germline V gives CDR1 SGHVS, CDR2 FNYEAQ. The CDR3 runs 16 residues. The V segment lost 1 base and the J segment 6 bases; nucleotides outside the gene matches: 5. This CDR3 is CASSLEGQGWSGELFF. The CDR3 nucleotides read TGTGCCAGCAGCTTAGAGGGACAGGGGTGGTCCGGGGAGCTGTTTTTT.

The CDR3 nucleotides are TGTGCCAGCAGTTTTGCGCAGGGGGGTAACTATGGCTACACCTTC. This translates into CASSFAQGGNYGYTF. This chain joins TRBV27 and TRBJ1-2; 7 bases fit TRBD1. The CDR3 runs to 15 residues. After removal of 3 bases from V and 1 base from J, the junction contained 5 bases not matched to a gene. Per germline, CDR1 MNHEY and CDR2 SMNVEV (reference sequence).

The J gene is TRBJ1-2, the V gene TRBV12-3 or TRBV12-4; D is uncertain. The CDR3 is 12 amino acids. Trimming pared 7 bases from V and 4 bases from J, leaving 10 bases between. The CDR3 nucleotides read TGTGCCAGCACCCAGACATCCTATGGCTACACCTTC. Translating gives CASTQTSYGYTF.

The chain carries TRBV19 and TRBJ1-4, with D unclear. With 1 base removed from V and 5 bases from J, the gap between germline ends came to 14 bases. The CDR3 is 16 amino acids. The V gene's germline CDR1 is LNHDA and CDR2 SQIVND (reference sequence). The CDR3 sequence is CASSIGKNSGNEKLFF. The CDR3 coding sequence is TGTGCCAGTAGTATAGGGAAGAACAGTGGAAATGAAAAACTGTTTTTT.

This clone was found once. The chain carries TRBV5-1 and TRBJ1-2; no clear D. The germline gives CDR1 SGHRS, CDR2 YFSETQ. The CDR3 extends over 16 amino acids. The ends were cut back, 2 bases at V and 6 bases at J, with 20 bases in the middle. The CDR3: CASSFGDELVGDGYTF. The DNA of the CDR3 is TGCGCCAGCAGCTTCGGTGATGAGCTGGTGGGCGATGGCTACACCTTC.